This T cell receptor beta chain was sequenced in a study of blood T cell repertoires in COVID-19. Study-level background: Samples representing acute and convalescent COVID-19 were sourced from the United States, Italy and Spain. T cells, B-cell-depleted T cells, or PBMCs supplied cDNA or gDNA.

Trimming removed 5 bases from V and 5 bases from J, with 12 bases in between. The germline CDR1 and CDR2 sequences are MNHEY and SVGAGI. CDR3 length: 13 residues. Methods used by the authors: Amplification from reference gene primers served as the basis for estimated nucleated cell counts. Some clones are missing from TCRdb's copy, which holds only in-frame ones; the method was immunoSEQ multiplex PCR. V, J and clone size derive from that table, while D and trimming were established from the DNA sequence. The repertoire holds 190,000 or so clones, with roughly 81% as singletons. Seattle patient enrollment occurred during active infection, with longitudinal follow-up thereafter.

The TCR originated in a woman of 80 years or more with COVID-19, enrolled during active disease. This chain joins TRBV6-5 and TRBJ1-2; D perhaps matches TRBD1 (6 bases). The material sequenced was peripheral blood. Written as DNA, the CDR3 is TGTGCCAGCAGTCCTTACAGGGCGTATGGCTACACCTTC. Its translation: CASSPYRAYGYTF.